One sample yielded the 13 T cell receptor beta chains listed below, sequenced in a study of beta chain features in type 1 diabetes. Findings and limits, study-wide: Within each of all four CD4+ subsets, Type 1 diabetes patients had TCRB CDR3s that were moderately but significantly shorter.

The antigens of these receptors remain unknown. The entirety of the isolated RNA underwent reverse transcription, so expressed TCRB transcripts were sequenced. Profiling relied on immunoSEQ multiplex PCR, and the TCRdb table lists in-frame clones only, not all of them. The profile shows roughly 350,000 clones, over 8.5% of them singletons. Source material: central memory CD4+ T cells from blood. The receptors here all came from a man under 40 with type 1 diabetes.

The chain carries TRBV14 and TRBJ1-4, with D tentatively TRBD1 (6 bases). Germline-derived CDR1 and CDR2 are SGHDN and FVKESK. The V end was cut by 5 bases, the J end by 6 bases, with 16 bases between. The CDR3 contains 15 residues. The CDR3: CASSDRNSRYEKLFF. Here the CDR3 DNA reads TGTGCCAGCAGCGACAGGAATTCTCGATATGAAAAACTGTTTTTT.

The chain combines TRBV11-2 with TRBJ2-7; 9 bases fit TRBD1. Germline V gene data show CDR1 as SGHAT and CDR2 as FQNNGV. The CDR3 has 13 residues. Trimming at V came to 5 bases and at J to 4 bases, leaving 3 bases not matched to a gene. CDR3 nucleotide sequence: TGTGCCAGCAGCCGACAGGGGGAGTACGAGCAGTACTTC. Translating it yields CASSRQGEYEQYF.

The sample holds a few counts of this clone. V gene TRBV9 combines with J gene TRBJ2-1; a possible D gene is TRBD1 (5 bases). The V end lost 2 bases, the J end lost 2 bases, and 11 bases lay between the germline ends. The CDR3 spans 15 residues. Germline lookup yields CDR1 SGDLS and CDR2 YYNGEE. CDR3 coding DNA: TGTGCCAGCAGCGTTCGCAGGGAACCCTACAATGAGCAGTTCTTC. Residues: CASSVRREPYNEQFF.

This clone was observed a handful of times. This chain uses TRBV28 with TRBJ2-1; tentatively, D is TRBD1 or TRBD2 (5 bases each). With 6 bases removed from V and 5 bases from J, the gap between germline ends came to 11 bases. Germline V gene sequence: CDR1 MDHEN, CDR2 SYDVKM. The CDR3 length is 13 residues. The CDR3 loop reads CASRQLGDNEQFF. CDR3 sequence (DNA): TGTGCCAGCAGGCAGTTGGGGGACAATGAGCAGTTCTTC.

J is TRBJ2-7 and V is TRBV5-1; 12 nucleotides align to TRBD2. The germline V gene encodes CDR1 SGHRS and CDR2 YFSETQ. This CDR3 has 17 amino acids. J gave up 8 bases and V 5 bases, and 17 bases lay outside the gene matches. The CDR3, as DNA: TGCGCCAGCAGTACGAGGACTAGCGGGATGGGGCTCGAACAGCAGTACTTC. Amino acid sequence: CASSTRTSGMGLEQQYF.

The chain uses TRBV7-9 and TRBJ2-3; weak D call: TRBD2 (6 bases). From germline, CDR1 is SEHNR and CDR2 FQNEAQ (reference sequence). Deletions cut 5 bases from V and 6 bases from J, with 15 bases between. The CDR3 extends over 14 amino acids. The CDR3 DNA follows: TGTGCCAGCAGCGGGCGGGACTCGGGGGATACGCAGTATTTT. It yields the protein CASSGRDSGDTQYF.

CDR3 coding DNA: TGTGCCAGCAGCCTGCGACAGGCCCACACCGGGGAGCTGTTTTTT. This sequence encodes CASSLRQAHTGELFF. This chain connects TRBV9 to TRBJ2-2, with TRBD1 as a possible D gene (6 bases). The CDR3 has 15 residues. The V end was cut by 4 bases, the J end by 3 bases, with 13 bases between. Germline-derived CDR1 and CDR2 are SGDLS and YYNGEE.

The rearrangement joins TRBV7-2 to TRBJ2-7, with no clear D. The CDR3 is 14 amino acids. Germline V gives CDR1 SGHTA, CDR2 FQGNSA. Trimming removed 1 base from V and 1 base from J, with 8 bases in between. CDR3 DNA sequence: TGTGCCAGCAGCTTAGGGCAGCTATCCTACGAGCAGTACTTC. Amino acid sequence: CASSLGQLSYEQYF.

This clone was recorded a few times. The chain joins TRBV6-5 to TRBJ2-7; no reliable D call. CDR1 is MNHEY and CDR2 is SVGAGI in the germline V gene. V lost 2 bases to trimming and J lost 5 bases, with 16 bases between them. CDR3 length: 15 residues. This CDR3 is CASSYVSPSLNEQYF. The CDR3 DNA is TGTGCCAGCAGTTACGTCAGTCCAAGCCTCAACGAGCAGTACTTC.

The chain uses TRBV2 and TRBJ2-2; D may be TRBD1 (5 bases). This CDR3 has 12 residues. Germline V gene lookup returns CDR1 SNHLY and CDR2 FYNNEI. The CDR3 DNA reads TGTGCTTCAGACAGTACCACCGGGGAGCTGTTTTTT. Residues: CASDSTTGELFF.

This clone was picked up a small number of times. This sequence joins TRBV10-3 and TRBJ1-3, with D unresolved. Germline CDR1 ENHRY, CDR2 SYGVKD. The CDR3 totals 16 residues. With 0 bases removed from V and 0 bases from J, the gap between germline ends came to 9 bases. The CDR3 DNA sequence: TGTGCCATCAGTGAGTCCAGCTTCAGCTCTGGAAACACCATATATTTT. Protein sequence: CAISESSFSSGNTIYF.

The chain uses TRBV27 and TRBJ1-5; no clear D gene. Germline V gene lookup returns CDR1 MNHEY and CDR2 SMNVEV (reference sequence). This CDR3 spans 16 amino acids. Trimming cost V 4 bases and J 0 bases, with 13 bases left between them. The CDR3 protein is CASSSAGLYSNQPQHF. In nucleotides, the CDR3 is TGTGCCAGCAGTTCGGCAGGCCTCTATAGCAATCAGCCCCAGCATTTT.

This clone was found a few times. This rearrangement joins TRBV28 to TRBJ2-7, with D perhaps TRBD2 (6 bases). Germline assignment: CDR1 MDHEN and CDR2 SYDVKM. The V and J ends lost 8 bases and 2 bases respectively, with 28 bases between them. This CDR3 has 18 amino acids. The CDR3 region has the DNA TGTGCCAGCGAACGGTTGATTCCGGGTGGGCGGGATGCCTACGAGCAGTACTTC. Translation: CASERLIPGGRDAYEQYF.